This T cell receptor beta chain was identified in a study of regulatory T cells in long-lasting Graves disease. Researchers made TCR beta libraries by using iRepertoire HTBI primers and running Arm-PCR on CDR3 regions. TCRdb recomputed calls from the multiplex PCR reads with MiXCR, one row per CDR3 protein. The sample lists 400,000 to 500,000 distinct CDR3 sequences, over 15% occurring once. The time point here: newly diagnosed GD, antithyroid drugs for less than 3 months. The authors made the TCR library using RNA they extracted from PBMCs. This clonotype occurred a few times. CDR1 is DFQATT and CDR2 is SNEGSKA in the germline V gene (reference sequence). The J segment lost 7 bases and the V segment lost 0 bases, leaving 3 bases of the junction unmatched. The CDR3 consists of 14 residues. The same data also contributed to another study, on T cells in Graves' hyperthyroidism and ophthalmopathy.

The sequencing here drew on peripheral blood mononuclear cells (PBMCs), taken at new diagnosis, from a patient treated with antithyroid drugs. The V and J genes are TRBV20-1 and TRBJ2-3, with 11 bases matching TRBD2. The TCR was taken from a woman aged 18-30 years with Graves disease. In nucleotides, the CDR3 is TGCAGTGCTAGAGAACTAGCGGGAGTAAATACGCAGTATTTT. It is translated as CSARELAGVNTQYF.